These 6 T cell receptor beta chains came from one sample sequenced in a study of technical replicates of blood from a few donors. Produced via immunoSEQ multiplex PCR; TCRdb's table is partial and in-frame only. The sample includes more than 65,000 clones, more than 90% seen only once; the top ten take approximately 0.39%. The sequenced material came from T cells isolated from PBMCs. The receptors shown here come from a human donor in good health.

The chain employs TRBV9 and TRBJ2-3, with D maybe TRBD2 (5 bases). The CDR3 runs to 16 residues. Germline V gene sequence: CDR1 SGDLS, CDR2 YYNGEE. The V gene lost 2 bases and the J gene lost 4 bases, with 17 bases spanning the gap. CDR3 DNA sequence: TGTGCCAGCAGCGTCGACTCCGAGAAGGAGGCAGATACGCAGTATTTT. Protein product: CASSVDSEKEADTQYF.

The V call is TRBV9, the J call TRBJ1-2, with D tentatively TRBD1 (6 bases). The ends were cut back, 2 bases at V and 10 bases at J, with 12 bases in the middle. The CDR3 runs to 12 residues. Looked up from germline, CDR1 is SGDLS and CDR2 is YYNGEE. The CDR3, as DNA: TGTGCCAGCAGCGTGGTGGGGGCCGACTACACCTTC. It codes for CASSVVGADYTF.

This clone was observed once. The CDR3 sequence is CASSSGTGRGTQYF. The CDR3 DNA follows: TGTGCCAGCAGCTCGGGGACAGGACGGGGGACCCAGTACTTC. The chain employs TRBV5-7 and TRBJ2-5; TRBD1 agrees at 8 bases. TRBV5-7 qualifies as an ORF whose function is uncertain. Losses at the gene ends were 3 bases for V and 7 bases for J; bases not matched to a gene: 8. The CDR3 loop spans 14 amino acids.

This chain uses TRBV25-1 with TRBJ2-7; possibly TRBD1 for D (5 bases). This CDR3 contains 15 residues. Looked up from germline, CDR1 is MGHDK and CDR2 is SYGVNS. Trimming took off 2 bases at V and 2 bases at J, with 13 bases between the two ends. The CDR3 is CASSENPTEPYEQYF. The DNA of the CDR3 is TGTGCCAGCAGTGAAAATCCGACAGAACCCTACGAGCAGTACTTC.

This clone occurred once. The CDR3 spells CASILEAPQETQYF. CDR3 DNA: TGTGCCAGCATCCTAGAGGCACCCCAAGAGACCCAGTACTTC. This rearrangement joins TRBV6-1 to TRBJ2-5, with D uncertain. This CDR3 has 14 amino acids. The germline CDR1 and CDR2 sequences are MNHNS and SASEGT. V was trimmed by 7 bases and J by 1 base, leaving 13 bases between them.

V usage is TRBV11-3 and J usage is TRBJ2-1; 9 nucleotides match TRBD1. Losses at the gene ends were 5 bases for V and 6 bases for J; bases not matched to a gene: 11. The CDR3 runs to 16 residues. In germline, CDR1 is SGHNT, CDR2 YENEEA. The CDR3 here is CASSLGGTGRSNEQFF. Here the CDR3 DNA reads TGTGCCAGCAGCCTGGGAGGGACAGGGAGGTCCAATGAGCAGTTCTTC.